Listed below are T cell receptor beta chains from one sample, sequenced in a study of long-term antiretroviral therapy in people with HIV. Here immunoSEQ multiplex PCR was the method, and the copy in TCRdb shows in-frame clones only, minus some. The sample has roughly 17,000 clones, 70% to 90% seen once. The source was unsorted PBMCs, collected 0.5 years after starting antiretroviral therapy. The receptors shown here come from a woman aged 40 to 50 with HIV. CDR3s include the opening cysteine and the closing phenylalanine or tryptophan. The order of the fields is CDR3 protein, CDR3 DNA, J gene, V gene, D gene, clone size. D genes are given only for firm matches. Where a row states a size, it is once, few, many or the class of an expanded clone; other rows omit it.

CATKERESFTDTQYF TGTGCCACTAAGGAGCGGGAGAGCTTCACAGATACGCAGTATTTT TRBJ2-3 TRBV6-5 TRBD2 -
CASSSPGTATEAFF TGTGCCAGCAGCTCACCAGGGACCGCCACTGAAGCTTTCTTT TRBJ1-1 TRBV27 - -
CASSPPLGDYRFLQYF TGTGCCAGCTCACCACCGCTTGGGGACTACCGTTTTTTGCAGTACTTC TRBJ2-5 TRBV18 TRBD2 -
CASSPPAGNEQYF TGTGCCAGCTCACCACCGGCAGGGAATGAGCAGTACTTC TRBJ2-7 TRBV18 - -
CASSLEQGLYNEQFF TGCGCCAGCAGCTTGGAACAGGGATTGTACAATGAGCAGTTCTTC TRBJ2-1 TRBV5-1 - -
CASSGDPNEKLFF TGCGCCAGCAGCGGAGACCCGAATGAAAAACTGTTTTTT TRBJ1-4 TRBV5-1 - -
CASSLSENTEAFF TGTGCCAGCAGCTTATCGGAGAACACTGAAGCTTTCTTT TRBJ1-1 TRBV7-9 - once
CASSLYLAGGPVTDTQYF TGTGCCAGCAGCTTATACTTAGCGGGAGGGCCGGTCACAGATACGCAGTATTTT TRBJ2-3 TRBV11-2 TRBD2 -
CASSSVEWEGDDEQYF TGTGCCAGCAGCTCCGTTGAGTGGGAAGGGGACGACGAGCAGTACTTC TRBJ2-7 TRBV7-9 - -
CASSHLVGGSYEQYF TGTGCCAGCAGCCACCTGGTCGGGGGTTCCTACGAGCAGTACTTC TRBJ2-7 TRBV28 - -
CASSIGRVNQPQHF TGTGCCAGCAGCATCGGACGGGTCAATCAGCCCCAGCATTTT TRBJ1-5 TRBV13 - medium-sized
CASSFQAYSNQPQHF TGTGCCAGCTCATTTCAGGCCTATAGCAATCAGCCCCAGCATTTT TRBJ1-5 TRBV18 - -
CASSLNRGNYGYTF TGTGCCAGCAGCCTAAACAGGGGCAACTATGGCTACACCTTC TRBJ1-2 TRBV5-4 TRBD1 few
CSVVADTYEQYF TGCAGCGTTGTCGCGGATACCTACGAGCAGTACTTC TRBJ2-7 TRBV29-1 - -
CASSQDRVSSNQPQHF TGCGCCAGCAGCCAAGATCGGGTGTCGAGCAATCAGCCCCAGCATTTT TRBJ1-5 TRBV4-3 - -
CASSPRGYSLSGANVLTF TGTGCCAGCAGCCCAAGGGGGTACTCCCTATCTGGGGCCAACGTCCTGACTTTC TRBJ2-6 TRBV7-9 - -
CASSPTSSGRANEQFF TGTGCCAGCAGCCCAACTTCTAGCGGGAGGGCCAACGAGCAGTTCTTC TRBJ2-1 TRBV4-2 TRBD2 -
CASPRGGSSYEQYF TGTGCCAGCCCACGGGGGGGGAGCTCCTACGAGCAGTACTTC TRBJ2-7 TRBV28 TRBD2 few
CASSSPLNYEQYF TGTGCCAGCAGCTCGCCTTTGAACTACGAGCAGTACTTC TRBJ2-7 TRBV7-2 - few
CASSRQVIQYF TGTGCCAGCAGCCGACAGGTCATTCAGTACTTC TRBJ2-4 TRBV11-2 - once
CASSPDTGGAYGYTF TGTGCCAGCTCACCGGATACAGGGGGAGCTTATGGCTACACCTTC TRBJ1-2 TRBV18 TRBD1 few
CSVEPGNTDTQYF TGCAGCGTTGAGCCCGGAAACACAGATACGCAGTATTTT TRBJ2-3 TRBV29-1 - -
CASSPRTSGYPYTQYF TGTGCCAGCAGTCCTCGGACTAGCGGCTACCCTTATACGCAGTATTTT TRBJ2-3 TRBV2 TRBD2 -
CASSSLWNQPQHF TGTGCCAGCAGTTCCCTTTGGAACCAGCCCCAGCATTTT TRBJ1-5 TRBV6-1 - -
CASSPIQDHGNTIYF TGTGCCAGCTCACCAATACAGGATCACGGAAACACCATATATTTT TRBJ1-3 TRBV18 - -
CASSWGGSTDTQYF TGTGCCAGCAGTTGGGGAGGGAGCACAGATACGCAGTATTTT TRBJ2-3 TRBV6-6 TRBD2 -
CASSPSSIGDTEAFF TGTGCCAGCAGTCCATCATCTATCGGGGACACTGAAGCTTTCTTT TRBJ1-1 TRBV27 - -
CSGSTDTQYF TGCAGTGGAAGCACAGATACGCAGTATTTT TRBJ2-3 TRBV20-1 - -